This is a list of T cell receptor beta chains from one sample in a study of cytomegalovirus exposure and HLA in healthy donors. The method was immunoSEQ multiplex PCR; TCRdb's version includes in-frame clones alone and lacks a portion of them. The repertoire includes 310,000 or so clones, 70% to 90% of them detected once, and roughly 2% sits in the top ten. The sample was PBMCs. The source of these receptors is a woman aged 18-29 years in good health and CMV-seronegative. Both conserved end residues are part of each CDR3. The D gene is left open where the match is weak. Clone size, where shown, is once, few, many, or a class for clones that have expanded.

-	TRBV27	14	-	TRBJ2-5	CASSLRVSKETQYF	TGTGCCAGCAGTTTACGGGTCTCCAAAGAGACCCAGTACTTC
-	TRBV4-1	17	TRBD2	TRBJ2-5	CASSQAPFAGGLKEQYF	TGCGCCAGCAGCCAAGCCCCCTTTGCGGGGGGGCTGAAAGAGCAGTACTTC
once	TRBV19	16	-	TRBJ1-5	CASRAVHAYSNQPQHF	TGTGCCAGTAGGGCGGTACACGCGTATAGCAATCAGCCCCAGCATTTT
-	TRBV5-1	14	TRBD1	TRBJ1-2	CASSYGQAYYGYTF	TGCGCCAGCAGCTACGGACAGGCGTACTATGGCTACACCTTC
-	TRBV30	13	TRBD2	TRBJ2-1	CACGGDAYNEQFF	TGTGCCTGCGGGGGGGACGCTTACAATGAGCAGTTCTTC
-	TRBV29-1	15	-	TRBJ2-2	CSVLSTSANTGELFF	TGCAGCGTGCTCTCTACCTCTGCGAACACCGGGGAGCTGTTTTTT
-	TRBV10-3	14	TRBD1	TRBJ1-2	CAISPGQTNYGYTF	TGTGCCATCAGTCCGGGACAGACTAACTATGGCTACACCTTC
-	TRBV7-8	15	-	TRBJ1-3	CASSPSVSSGNTIYF	TGTGCCAGCAGCCCCTCCGTGAGCTCTGGAAACACCATATATTTT
-	TRBV15	15	TRBD1	TRBJ2-7	CATTLSTGLGSEQYF	TGTGCCACCACCCTGTCGACAGGGTTGGGGTCCGAGCAGTACTTC
once	TRBV5-4	17	TRBD2	TRBJ2-2	CASSPGLAGGTAGELFF	TGTGCCAGCAGCCCGGGACTAGCGGGGGGAACCGCCGGGGAGCTGTTTTTT
-	TRBV5-1	13	-	TRBJ1-2	CASSDLGDYGYTF	TGCGCCAGCAGTGACCTGGGCGACTATGGCTACACCTTC
-	TRBV11-2	16	TRBD1	TRBJ1-2	CASSPIQTGGFYGYTF	TGTGCCAGCAGCCCGATCCAAACAGGGGGCTTCTATGGCTACACCTTC
-	TRBV6-1	15	TRBD1	TRBJ1-2	CASSSREAGGHGYTF	TGTGCCAGCAGTAGCCGGGAGGCAGGGGGCCATGGCTACACCTTC
-	TRBV4-1	18	TRBD1	TRBJ1-5	CASSAKMKGGDGNQPQHF	TGCGCCAGCTCAGCCAAGATGAAAGGGGGCGATGGGAATCAGCCCCAGCATTTT
-	TRBV6-6	14	TRBD2	TRBJ2-7	CASSYLTSWYEQYF	TGTGCCAGCAGTTACCTGACTAGCTGGTACGAGCAGTACTTC
-	TRBV6-5	14	-	TRBJ2-7	CASSVPTGTYEQYF	TGTGCCAGCAGTGTCCCGACAGGAACCTACGAGCAGTACTTC
-	TRBV9	14	TRBD2	TRBJ2-1	CASSVAGGNNEQFF	TGTGCCAGCAGCGTAGCGGGGGGAAACAATGAGCAGTTCTTC
once	TRBV5-1	16	-	TRBJ1-2	CASSSSDRGASYGYTF	TGCGCCAGCAGCTCGAGCGACCGGGGAGCTAGCTATGGCTACACCTTC
-	TRBV19	14	TRBD1	TRBJ1-1	CASKGSGTVREAFF	TGTGCCAGTAAAGGGTCGGGGACAGTGCGAGAAGCTTTCTTT
-	TRBV27	15	TRBD1	TRBJ1-6	CASSTTTGKRSPLHF	TGTGCCAGTAGCACAACGACAGGGAAGCGATCACCCCTCCACTTT
-	TRBV9	14	TRBD1	TRBJ1-2	CASSPSDRVIGYTF	TGTGCCAGCAGCCCCTCGGACAGGGTAATTGGCTACACCTTC
-	TRBV6-5	15	-	TRBJ2-5	CASSYYPVPRETQYF	TGTGCCAGCAGTTACTACCCGGTCCCTCGAGAGACCCAGTACTTC
-	TRBV18	17	-	TRBJ1-3	CASSPRPTGSSGNTIYF	TGTGCCAGCTCACCACGCCCCACAGGGAGCTCTGGAAACACCATATATTTT
-	TRBV29-1	13	TRBD2	TRBJ2-4	CSVAGGARNIQYF	TGCAGCGTTGCGGGAGGGGCTCGAAACATTCAGTACTTC
-	TRBV30	13	-	TRBJ1-1	CAWARTQSIEAFF	TGTGCCTGGGCCCGGACACAATCGATTGAAGCTTTCTTT
-	TRBV27	16	TRBD1	TRBJ1-1	CASSLRQGAMQAPAFF	TGTGCCAGCAGTTTACGACAGGGCGCGATGCAAGCTCCGGCTTTCTTT
-	TRBV9	13	-	TRBJ1-1	CASSVVKNTEAFF	TGTGCCAGCAGCGTAGTAAAAAACACTGAAGCTTTCTTT
once	TRBV5-5	14	-	TRBJ1-3	CASSLTGIGNTIYF	TGTGCCAGCAGCTTGACGGGGATTGGAAACACCATATATTTT
-	TRBV5-4	17	TRBD1	TRBJ1-2	CASSGNRGRKGDYGYTF	TGTGCCAGCAGCGGAAACAGGGGGCGGAAAGGAGACTATGGCTACACCTTC
-	TRBV6-5	13	-	TRBJ2-2	CASSTLETGELFF	TGTGCCAGCAGTACGCTAGAAACCGGGGAGCTGTTTTTT
-	TRBV30	14	-	TRBJ1-2	CAWSVARSNYGYTF	TGTGCCTGGAGTGTCGCCAGGTCTAACTATGGCTACACCTTC
-	TRBV15	16	TRBD2	TRBJ2-3	CATSPLPGTSKDTQYF	TGTGCCACCAGTCCCCTCCCCGGGACTAGCAAAGATACGCAGTATTTT
-	TRBV18	18	-	TRBJ1-6	CASSPQRKGQSYNSPLHF	TGTGCCAGCTCACCACAGCGAAAAGGACAGTCCTATAATTCACCCCTCCACTTT
-	TRBV9	11	-	TRBJ1-6	CASSAGFSLHF	TGTGCCAGCAGCGCAGGATTTTCCCTCCACTTT
-	TRBV27	14	TRBD1	TRBJ2-3	CASSWGQGTDTQYF	TGTGCCAGCAGTTGGGGACAGGGCACAGATACGCAGTATTTT
-	TRBV18	18	-	TRBJ1-3	CASSPTKGDSGSGNTIYF	TGTGCCAGCTCACCAACTAAGGGCGATAGCGGCTCTGGAAACACCATATATTTT
-	TRBV5-1	15	-	TRBJ1-4	CASSLGGATNEKLFF	TGCGCCAGCAGCTTGGGGGGAGCAACTAATGAAAAACTGTTTTTT
-	TRBV28	15	-	TRBJ1-4	CASSSGQNFNEKLFF	TGTGCCAGCAGTTCTGGACAGAACTTTAACGAAAAACTGTTTTTT
few	TRBV5-6	14	-	TRBJ2-5	CASSLRGVGETQYF	TGTGCCAGCAGCCTCCGGGGAGTCGGAGAGACCCAGTACTTC
-	TRBV20-1	10	-	TRBJ1-2	CSAIPDGYTF	TGCAGTGCTATTCCGGATGGCTACACCTTC
-	TRBV27	15	TRBD2	TRBJ2-1	CASSILAGGPYEQFF	TGTGCCAGCAGTATACTAGCGGGGGGGCCTTATGAGCAGTTCTTC
-	TRBV19	15	-	TRBJ1-1	CASSILQGQGTEAFF	TGTGCCAGTAGTATCCTCCAGGGTCAAGGCACTGAAGCTTTCTTT
-	TRBV15	14	TRBD2	TRBJ2-1	CATSRRQSGGEQFF	TGTGCCACCAGCAGGCGGCAATCGGGGGGTGAGCAGTTCTTC
-	TRBV7-8	17	-	TRBJ1-5	CASSLGRVLDSNQPQHF	TGTGCCAGCAGCTTAGGTCGGGTTCTTGATAGCAATCAGCCCCAGCATTTT
-	TRBV5-4	11	TRBD1	TRBJ2-7	CASSARGMQYF	TGTGCCAGCAGCGCCAGGGGGATGCAGTACTTC
-	TRBV2	15	TRBD1	TRBJ1-1	CASSGRQGGNTEAFF	TGTGCCAGCAGTGGCAGACAGGGCGGGAACACTGAAGCTTTCTTT
-	TRBV15	15	TRBD1	TRBJ2-3	CATSRDRGPTDTQYF	TGTGCCACCAGCAGAGACAGGGGGCCAACAGATACGCAGTATTTT
-	TRBV25-1	13	-	TRBJ2-7	CASRRGRGYEQYF	TGTGCCAGCAGGAGAGGCAGGGGCTACGAGCAGTACTTC
-	TRBV6-1	14	-	TRBJ2-1	CASSRSYPSDEQFF	TGTGCCAGCAGTCGGAGCTACCCTTCGGATGAGCAGTTCTTC
-	TRBV9	14	-	TRBJ1-1	CVSSPRSPSSEAFF	TGTGTCAGCAGCCCCCGGTCCCCGAGTAGTGAAGCTTTCTTT
-	TRBV7-9	16	TRBD1	TRBJ1-5	CASSLTGTGNNQPQHF	TGTGCCAGCAGCCTTACCGGGACAGGGAACAATCAGCCCCAGCATTTT
-	TRBV9	15	TRBD1	TRBJ1-4	CASSGTGGLSEKLFF	TGTGCCAGCAGCGGGACAGGGGGCCTGTCCGAAAAACTGTTTTTT
-	TRBV29-1	13	TRBD1	TRBJ1-2	CSVGGQGFYGYTF	TGCAGCGTCGGAGGACAGGGCTTCTATGGCTACACCTTC
once	TRBV29-1	13	-	TRBJ2-5	CSVEYGFRETQYF	TGCAGCGTTGAATACGGGTTTCGGGAGACCCAGTACTTC
-	TRBV2	14	TRBD1	TRBJ1-2	CASTHPGQGYGYTF	TGTGCCAGCACCCATCCGGGACAGGGCTATGGCTACACCTTC
-	TRBV7-8	14	-	TRBJ1-1	CASSVSQRNTEAFF	TGTGCCAGCAGTGTGTCACAGAGGAACACTGAAGCTTTCTTT
-	TRBV7-8	20	TRBD1	TRBJ2-2	CASSLNSWDRGLPNTGELFF	TGTGCCAGCAGCTTGAATAGTTGGGACAGGGGGCTACCGAACACCGGGGAGCTGTTTTTT
-	TRBV5-1	14	TRBD2	TRBJ2-1	CASSLTRTSGEQFF	TGCGCCAGCAGCTTGACCCGGACTAGCGGGGAGCAGTTCTTC
-	TRBV2	14	-	TRBJ2-2	CASSDRAVTGELFF	TGTGCCAGCAGTGACAGGGCTGTGACCGGGGAGCTGTTTTTT
-	TRBV9	17	TRBD2	TRBJ2-3	CASSVPIRGVSTDTQYF	TGTGCCAGCAGCGTCCCAATTCGGGGGGTCAGCACAGATACGCAGTATTTT